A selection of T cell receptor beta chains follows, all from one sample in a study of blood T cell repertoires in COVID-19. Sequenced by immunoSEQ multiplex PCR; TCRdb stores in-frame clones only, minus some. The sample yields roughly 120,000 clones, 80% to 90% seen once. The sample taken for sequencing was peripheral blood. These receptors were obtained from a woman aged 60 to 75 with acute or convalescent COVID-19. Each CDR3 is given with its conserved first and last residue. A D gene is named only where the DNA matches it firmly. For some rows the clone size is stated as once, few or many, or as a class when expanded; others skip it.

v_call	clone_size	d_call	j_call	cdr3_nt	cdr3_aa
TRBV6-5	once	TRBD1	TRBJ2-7	TGTGCCAGCAGTTCCGACAGGGGGCGCGAGCAGTACTTC	CASSSDRGREQYF
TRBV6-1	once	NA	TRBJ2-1	TGTGCCAGCAGTGAACAGCAGGGTTTGGTTGAGCAGTTCTTC	CASSEQQGLVEQFF
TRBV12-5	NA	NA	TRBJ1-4	TGTGCTAGTGGTTCCGGAGTGCGGGGTGAAAAACTGTTTTTT	CASGSGVRGEKLFF
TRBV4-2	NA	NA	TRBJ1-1	TGTGCCAGCAGCCAAGAAGGACAGCCGAACACTGAAGCTTTCTTT	CASSQEGQPNTEAFF
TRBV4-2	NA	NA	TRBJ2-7	TGTGCCAGCAGCCAAGATGCGGGTTCCTACGAGCAGTACTTC	CASSQDAGSYEQYF
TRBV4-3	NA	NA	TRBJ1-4	TGCGCCAGCGGGCGTCCTAATGAAAAACTGTTTTTT	CASGRPNEKLFF
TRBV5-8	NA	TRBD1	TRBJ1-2	TGTGCCAGCAGCTTGGAAAGACAGGGAGGCGGCTACACCTTC	CASSLERQGGGYTF
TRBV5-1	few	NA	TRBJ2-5	TGCGCCAGCAGCTTGGTGCAAACCTCTGCCGGGACCCAGTACTTC	CASSLVQTSAGTQYF
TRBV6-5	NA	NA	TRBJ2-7	TGTGCCAGCAGGGCATCCGTCTACGAGCAGTACTTC	CASRASVYEQYF
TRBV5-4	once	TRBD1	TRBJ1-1	TGTGCCAGCAGCGGCGGGGACAGGGTGGGGACTGAAGCTTTCTTT	CASSGGDRVGTEAFF
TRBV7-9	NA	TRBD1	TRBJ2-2	TGTGCCAGCAGCTTAGGGACAGGGGCCGGGGAGCTGTTTTTT	CASSLGTGAGELFF
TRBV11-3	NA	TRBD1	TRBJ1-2	TGTGCCAGCAGCCAGCGGACAGGTCGGGGCTACACCTTC	CASSQRTGRGYTF
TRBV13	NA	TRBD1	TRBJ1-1	TGTGCCAGCAGCACATTACCGGGACAGGGATCGAACACTGAAGCTTTCTTT	CASSTLPGQGSNTEAFF
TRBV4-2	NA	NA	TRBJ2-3	TGTGCCAGCAGCCAAGAGGGGGCAGGGTACCCAGATACGCAGTATTTT	CASSQEGAGYPDTQYF
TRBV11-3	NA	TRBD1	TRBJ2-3	TGTGCCAGCAGCGGGCCAGCAGGGGGCACGCAGTATTTT	CASSGPAGGTQYF
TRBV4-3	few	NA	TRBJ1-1	TGCGCCAGCAGCCTACAAGGGGGGAACACTGAAGCTTTCTTT	CASSLQGGNTEAFF
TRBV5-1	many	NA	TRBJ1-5	TGCGCCAGCAGCTTGGCCAGGGACATCTCCAATCAGCCCCAGCATTTT	CASSLARDISNQPQHF
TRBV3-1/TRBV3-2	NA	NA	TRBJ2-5	TGTGCCAGCAGCCTGACTTATCAAGAGACCCAGTACTTC	CASSLTYQETQYF
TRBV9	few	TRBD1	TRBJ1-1	TGTGCCAGCAGCGCGCCGGGACAGCTGAACACTGAAGCTTTCTTT	CASSAPGQLNTEAFF
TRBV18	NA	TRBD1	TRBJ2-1	TGTGCCAGCTCACCGGGACAGTCCGAGCAGTTCTTC	CASSPGQSEQFF
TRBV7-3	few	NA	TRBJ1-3	TGTGCCAGCAGCTTAATCCCAAGAGGTTACTCTGGAAACACCATATATTTT	CASSLIPRGYSGNTIYF
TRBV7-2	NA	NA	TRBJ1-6	TGTGCCAGCAGCTTAGGCGGGACGCCGAGGGTCCCCCTCCACTTT	CASSLGGTPRVPLHF
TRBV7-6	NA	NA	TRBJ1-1	TGTGCCAGCAGTGGAATCGGCGGCACTGAAGCTTTCTTT	CASSGIGGTEAFF
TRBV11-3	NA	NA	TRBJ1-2	TGTGCCAGCAGCTCGACAGGTTATGGCTACACCTTC	CASSSTGYGYTF
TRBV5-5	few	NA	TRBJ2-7	TGTGCCAGCAGCCCAGACCCAGGGCGACCCTACGAGCAGTACTTC	CASSPDPGRPYEQYF
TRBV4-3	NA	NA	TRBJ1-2	TGCGCCAGCAGCCAAGATTTCAGGGGACCCTATGGCTACACCTTC	CASSQDFRGPYGYTF
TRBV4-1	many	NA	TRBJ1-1	TGCGCCAGCAGCCGTTACGGGGGGGACACTGAAGCTTTCTTT	CASSRYGGDTEAFF
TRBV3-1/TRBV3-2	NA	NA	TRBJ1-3	TGTGCCAGCAGCCAATTAGGACAGAGAAACACCATATATTTT	CASSQLGQRNTIYF
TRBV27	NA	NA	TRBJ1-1	TGTGCCAGTGGGGGCAGGGGCGCGAACACTGAAGCTTTCTTT	CASGGRGANTEAFF
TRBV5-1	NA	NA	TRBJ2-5	TGCGCCAGCAGCGTCGGGACAATCGGGGAGACCCAGTACTTC	CASSVGTIGETQYF
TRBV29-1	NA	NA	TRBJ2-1	TGCAGCGTCAGACAGGTTTACAATGAGCAGTTCTTC	CSVRQVYNEQFF
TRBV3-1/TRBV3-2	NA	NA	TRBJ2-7	TGTGCCAGCAGCCAAGCAGCTACAGGGTACGAGCAGTACTTC	CASSQAATGYEQYF
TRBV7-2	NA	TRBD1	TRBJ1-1	TGTGCCAGCAGCAGCGACAGGGGCACTGAAGCTTTCTTT	CASSSDRGTEAFF
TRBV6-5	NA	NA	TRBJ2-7	TGTGCCAGCAGGGTCGATGGTGCCAGCTACGAGCAGTACTTC	CASRVDGASYEQYF
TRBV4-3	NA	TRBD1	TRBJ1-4	TGCGCCAGCAGCCAAGAGGGCGGGACAGGGGCCGAAAAACTGTTTTTT	CASSQEGGTGAEKLFF
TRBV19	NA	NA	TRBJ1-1	TGTGCCAGTAGTATTGGGGCAGTCCTCATGAACACTGAAGCTTTCTTT	CASSIGAVLMNTEAFF
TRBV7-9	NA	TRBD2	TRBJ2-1	TGTGCCAGCAGCTACGGGGGGGATGAGCAGTTCTTC	CASSYGGDEQFF
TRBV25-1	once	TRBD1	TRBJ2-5	TGTGCCAGCAGTGAAGGCTGGGACAGGGGAGAGACCCAGTACTTC	CASSEGWDRGETQYF
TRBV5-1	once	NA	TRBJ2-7	TGCGCCAGCAGCTTGGCGTCAGGCTCCTACGAGCAGTACTTC	CASSLASGSYEQYF
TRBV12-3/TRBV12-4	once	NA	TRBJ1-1	TGTGCCAGCAGTCTCTACACTGAAGCTTTCTTT	CASSLYTEAFF